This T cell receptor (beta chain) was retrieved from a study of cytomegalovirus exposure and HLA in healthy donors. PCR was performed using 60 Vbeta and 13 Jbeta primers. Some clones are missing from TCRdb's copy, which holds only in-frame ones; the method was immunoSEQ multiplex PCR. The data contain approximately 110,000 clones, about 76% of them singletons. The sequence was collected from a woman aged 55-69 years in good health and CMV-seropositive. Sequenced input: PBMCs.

The CDR3 DNA follows: TGTGCCAGCAGTGAGGTCGGAGGCGGGGGTGGAAAACTGTTTTTT. It specifies CASSEVGGGGGKLFF. The chain combines TRBV6-1 with TRBJ1-4; maybe TRBD1 (5 bases). The CDR3 is 15 amino acids. Germline assignment: CDR1 MNHNS and CDR2 SASEGT. V dropped 3 bases and J dropped 10 bases, with 18 bases sitting between them.